This TCR beta chain was recorded in a study of T cell repertoires in aging, cancer and after chemotherapy. Amplification of TCR beta used genomic DNA extracted from peripheral blood. Losses at the gene ends were 5 bases for V and 4 bases for J; bases not matched to a gene: 7. CDR1 and CDR2 from the germline V gene are LNHDA and SQIVND (reference sequence). The CDR3 runs 14 residues. A few counts support this clonotype. Its antigen is as yet unknown. Multiplex touch-down PCR with TRB-A/B primers amplified rearranged V-D-J TRB sequences. TCRdb re-derived calls from the multiplex PCR reads in MiXCR, one entry per CDR3 protein. The table records around 12,000 distinct CDR3 sequences, less than 30% of them present only once. Study-wide results and caveats: In each cancer cohort, median generation probability increased across chemotherapy, suggesting thymic output rebounded. Untreated cancer patients had significantly lower blood TCR diversity than age-matched healthy donors. The repertoire data cannot show anything about immunological memory following chemotherapy. Loss of evenness, beyond lost richness, contributed to age-related TCR diversity decline in cancer patients.

The TCR originated in a human donor in good health. The specimen sequenced was blood. V usage is TRBV19 and J usage is TRBJ2-5; 7 nucleotides line up with TRBD2. The CDR3 nucleotides are TGTGCCAGTAGTTCCCAGCGGGGTCGAGAGACCCAGTACTTC. Amino acid sequence: CASSSQRGRETQYF.